This paragraph covers one T cell receptor (beta chain) sequence. Produced via immunoSEQ multiplex PCR; TCRdb's table is partial and in-frame only. The table shows over 400,000 clones, with about 85% occurring only once. This record comes from a study of shared clonotypes between healthy human individuals. The ends lost 1 base at V and 4 bases at J; junction bases unmatched: 6. The CDR3 has 16 residues. CDR1 MGHRA and CDR2 YSYEKL come from the germline V gene. The sample taken for sequencing was PBMCs. V is TRBV4-1 and J is TRBJ2-1; 8 positions match TRBD1. This receptor was taken from a middle-aged woman in good health. Some clones in this sample may be carry-over from other donors' samples. The DNA for the CDR3 is TGCGCCAGCAGCCAAGTTTCCGGGACAGGATACAATGAGCAGTTCTTC. Translating gives CASSQVSGTGYNEQFF.